This T cell receptor beta chain was captured in a study of OX40 agonist ivuxolimab in advanced cancers. Study in general: Earlier anti-PD-1, anti-PD-L1 or anti-CTLA-4 therapy was permitted; around 40% had received some. General study findings and limits: In CD8+ T cells, expanded clones were on average more numerous than in CD4+. At 0.1 to 3.0 mg/kg and by week 6, CD4+ and CD8+ T cells in the blood had expanded clonally.

TCRdb's table, derived via immunoSEQ multiplex PCR, lists solely in-frame clones and lacks some. The sample holds roughly 92,000 clones, roughly 85% seen once. This clone is a singleton in its sample. Its antigen is as yet unknown. CDR3 length equals 14 residues. Trimming stripped 8 bases from V and 5 bases from J, with 19 bases between. Germline CDR1 and CDR2: KGHSH and LQKENI. The receptor was derived from an adult with an advanced solid tumor such as melanoma, head and neck, liver or kidney cancer. This sequence joins TRBV18 and TRBJ2-7; tentatively, D is TRBD1 or TRBD2 (5 bases each). Sequencing was performed on CD4+ or CD8+ T cells sorted from blood, taken in a trial of the OX40 agonist ivuxolimab. For the CDR3, the DNA is TGTGCCAGCCTCCCCTCCGGGACGGGGAACGAGCAGTACTTC. Its protein product is CASLPSGTGNEQYF.